One and the same sample provided the 18 T cell receptor beta chains below, sequenced in a study of OX40 agonist ivuxolimab in advanced cancers. Libraries were prepared by immunoSEQ multiplex PCR; TCRdb keeps only in-frame clonotypes and omits some of them. Among some 79,000 clones listed, 92% were seen once. The source was CD4+ or CD8+ T cells sorted from blood, collected in a trial of the OX40 agonist ivuxolimab. Receptor source: an adult with an advanced solid tumor such as melanoma, head and neck, liver or kidney cancer.

Notes on this clone: The DNA is omitted, as the CDR3 cannot be located on it reliably, and the CDR3 follows TCRdb's listing. This sequence joins TRBV21-1 and TRBJ2-7; TRBD1, the D gene given by the table, was not confirmed from the DNA. TRBV21-1 is an annotated pseudogene. Counting both end residues, the CDR3 totals 19 amino acids. CDR3 loop: CASSPFGQGNALNGYEQYF.

This clone appeared a few times. The chain has TRBV7-2 and TRBJ2-3, with D possibly being TRBD2 (5 bases). The CDR3 loop spans 13 amino acids. Germline V gives CDR1 SGHTA, CDR2 FQGNSA. Trimming stripped 5 bases from V and 3 bases from J, with 9 bases between. The CDR3 sequence: CASSLDWTDTQYF. The CDR3 DNA follows: TGTGCCAGCAGCCTGGACTGGACAGATACGCAGTATTTT. The whole variable domain, remainder taken from reference TRBV7-2 and TRBJ2-3, is GAGVSQSPSNKVTEKGKDVELRCDPISGHTALYWYRQSLGQGLEFLIYFQGNSAPDKSGLPSDRFSAERTGGSVSTLTIQRTQQEDSAVYLCASSLDWTDTQYFGPGTRLTVL.

This rearrangement joins TRBV7-2 to TRBJ2-7, with 9 positions matching TRBD2. Germline V gene sequence: CDR1 SGHTA, CDR2 FQGNSA. V trimming: 10 bases; J trimming: 3 bases; junction bases outside the gene matches: 22. The CDR3 is 18 amino acids. CDR3 nucleotides: TGTGCCAACCCGGCCTCCAGGGCCGGCGGGAGGGCCGTCTACGAGCAGTACTTC. This sequence encodes CANPASRAGGRAVYEQYF.

The rearrangement joins TRBV5-6 to TRBJ2-7, with TRBD2 identical over 12 bases. Germline V gene data show CDR1 as SGHDT and CDR2 as YYEEEE. With 0 bases clipped from V and 2 bases from J, the junction kept 6 bases outside the gene matches. This CDR3 has 17 residues. The CDR3 DNA sequence: TGTGCCAGCAGCTTGGGACTAGCGGGAGATCTTCCCTACGAGCAGTACTTC. Translation gives CASSLGLAGDLPYEQYF.

This clone appeared a single time. The chain joins TRBV4-3 to TRBJ1-5; D gene ambiguous. The V gene lost 4 bases and the J gene lost 5 bases, with 9 bases spanning the gap. Per germline, CDR1 LGHNA and CDR2 YSLEER. The CDR3 runs 13 residues. Written as DNA, the CDR3 is TGCGCCAGCAGCCCTCAGTTCGATCAGCCCCAGCATTTT. It encodes CASSPQFDQPQHF.

This clone was counted a single time. CDR3 amino acids: CAISESQGNSNTEAFF. CDR3 nucleotide sequence: TGTGCCATCAGTGAGAGCCAGGGGAACTCTAACACTGAAGCTTTCTTT. V is TRBV10-3 and J is TRBJ1-1; a weak D match, TRBD1 (6 bases). The CDR3 runs to 16 residues. The V gene's germline CDR1 is ENHRY and CDR2 SYGVKD. Trimming shortened V by 2 bases and J by 2 bases, and 15 bases separated the two germline ends.

This sequence joins TRBV6-6 and TRBJ1-1; 10 positions match TRBD1. V was pared by 1 base and J by 2 bases, with 4 bases of the junction left unmatched. CDR3 size: 16 residues. Germline loops: CDR1 MNHNY, CDR2 SVGAGI (reference sequence). The CDR3 region has the DNA TGTGCCAGCAGTTACTTTCCGACAGGGGGCAACACTGAAGCTTTCTTT. Its translation is CASSYFPTGGNTEAFF.

The V call is TRBV2, the J call TRBJ1-5; D uncertain. This CDR3 contains 13 residues. V lost 10 bases to trimming and J lost 5 bases, with 15 bases between them. Germline V gene data show CDR1 as SNHLY and CDR2 as FYNNEI. CDR3 sequence reads: CATKAVKDQPQHF. The CDR3 nucleotides read TGTGCCACGAAGGCAGTTAAAGATCAGCCCCAGCATTTT.

The rearrangement links TRBV11-2 to TRBJ1-5, with 8 nucleotides matching TRBD1. CDR1 SGHAT and CDR2 FQNNGV come from the germline V gene. This CDR3 spans 15 amino acids. Unmatched junction bases numbered 7, after V lost 2 bases and J lost 7 bases. CDR3 residues: CASSLTGTGGQPQHF. CDR3 DNA sequence: TGTGCCAGCAGCTTAACCGGGACAGGCGGACAGCCCCAGCATTTT.

Only one count was recorded for this clone. V and J are TRBV18 and TRBJ1-5; 9 bases agree with TRBD1. Trimming cost V 3 bases and J 7 bases; bases outside gene matches: 7. The CDR3 has 15 residues. Germline CDR1 is KGHSH and CDR2 is LQKENI. The DNA for the CDR3 is TGTGCCAGCTCACCTGCCGGGACAGGGAACCAGCCCCAGCATTTT. This encodes CASSPAGTGNQPQHF.

This chain joins TRBV6-1 and TRBJ2-3, with a weak D call TRBD1 (5 bases). Germline V CDR1 and CDR2: MNHNS, SASEGT. This CDR3 region has 15 residues. The germline V and J ends were trimmed by 2 bases and 2 bases, with 11 bases remaining between them. The CDR3 loop is CASSEPDSYTDTQYF. Here the CDR3 DNA reads TGTGCCAGCAGTGAACCCGACAGTTACACAGATACGCAGTATTTT.

This clone was seen only once. The V gene is TRBV18, the J gene TRBJ2-3; 12 bases map to TRBD2. Trimming at V came to 4 bases and at J to 3 bases, leaving 8 bases not matched to a gene. The germline V gene encodes CDR1 KGHSH and CDR2 LQKENI. The length of the CDR3 is 17 residues. DNA for the CDR3: TGTGCCAGCTCACTCCAGGGACTAGCGGGTACGACAGATACGCAGTATTTT. Its translation: CASSLQGLAGTTDTQYF.

The rearrangement uses TRBV29-1 and TRBJ2-7, with 9 nucleotides matching TRBD2. The CDR3 covers 13 residues. Trimming at V came to 4 bases and at J to 4 bases, leaving 5 bases not matched to a gene. Germline CDR1 is SQVTM and CDR2 is ANQGSEA. The CDR3 loop reads CSVGGGREYEQYF. The CDR3 DNA follows: TGCAGCGTTGGGGGCGGGAGGGAATACGAGCAGTACTTC.

The chain couples TRBV28 to TRBJ2-7; TRBD2 aligns across 13 bases. Germline V gene lookup returns CDR1 MDHEN and CDR2 SYDVKM. V lost 4 bases, J lost 4 bases, and 7 bases stayed unmatched. The CDR3 runs 16 residues. The DNA of the CDR3 is TGTGCCAGCAGTTCCACTAGCGGGAGGGGGGTATACGAGCAGTACTTC. Translation gives CASSSTSGRGVYEQYF.

The rearrangement joins TRBV10-2 to TRBJ2-1; tentatively, D is TRBD2 (6 bases). The CDR3 length is 15 residues. V lost 9 bases and J 6 bases, leaving 21 bases between the germline ends. Germline CDR1 WSHSY, CDR2 SAAADI. The CDR3 spells CASRAGTLDFNEQFF. DNA for the CDR3: TGCGCCAGTCGAGCCGGGACTCTGGACTTCAATGAGCAGTTCTTC.

The genes are TRBV9 and TRBJ2-1, with 7 bases identical to TRBD2. Germline-derived CDR1 and CDR2 are SGDLS and YYNGEE. V shed 0 bases and J 5 bases; nucleotides not matched to a gene: 23. This CDR3 has 21 amino acids. CDR3 coding DNA: TGTGCCAGCAGCGTAGGGGTAAGAGGGGCAAGGGCGGGAGTCGTCAACAATGAGCAGTTCTTC. Amino acid sequence: CASSVGVRGARAGVVNNEQFF.

V usage is TRBV10-1 and J usage is TRBJ2-1, with 9 nucleotides matching TRBD2. Germline lookup yields CDR1 WNHNN and CDR2 SYGVQD (reference sequence). The CDR3 has 16 amino acids. The V segment lost 0 bases and the J segment 9 bases; nucleotides outside the gene matches: 9. CDR3: CASSESTASGVGEQFF. In DNA, the CDR3 is TGCGCCAGCAGTGAGTCGACGGCTAGCGGGGTGGGTGAGCAGTTCTTC.

The chain employs TRBV5-8 and TRBJ1-4, with D maybe TRBD1 (5 bases). The length of the CDR3 is 14 residues. CDR1 is SGHTS and CDR2 is YDEGEE in the germline V gene. V shed 9 bases and J shed 4 bases, with 16 bases lying between them. Here the CDR3 reads CATTPGTINEKLFF. The CDR3, as DNA: TGTGCCACCACCCCCGGGACGATTAATGAAAAACTGTTTTTT.